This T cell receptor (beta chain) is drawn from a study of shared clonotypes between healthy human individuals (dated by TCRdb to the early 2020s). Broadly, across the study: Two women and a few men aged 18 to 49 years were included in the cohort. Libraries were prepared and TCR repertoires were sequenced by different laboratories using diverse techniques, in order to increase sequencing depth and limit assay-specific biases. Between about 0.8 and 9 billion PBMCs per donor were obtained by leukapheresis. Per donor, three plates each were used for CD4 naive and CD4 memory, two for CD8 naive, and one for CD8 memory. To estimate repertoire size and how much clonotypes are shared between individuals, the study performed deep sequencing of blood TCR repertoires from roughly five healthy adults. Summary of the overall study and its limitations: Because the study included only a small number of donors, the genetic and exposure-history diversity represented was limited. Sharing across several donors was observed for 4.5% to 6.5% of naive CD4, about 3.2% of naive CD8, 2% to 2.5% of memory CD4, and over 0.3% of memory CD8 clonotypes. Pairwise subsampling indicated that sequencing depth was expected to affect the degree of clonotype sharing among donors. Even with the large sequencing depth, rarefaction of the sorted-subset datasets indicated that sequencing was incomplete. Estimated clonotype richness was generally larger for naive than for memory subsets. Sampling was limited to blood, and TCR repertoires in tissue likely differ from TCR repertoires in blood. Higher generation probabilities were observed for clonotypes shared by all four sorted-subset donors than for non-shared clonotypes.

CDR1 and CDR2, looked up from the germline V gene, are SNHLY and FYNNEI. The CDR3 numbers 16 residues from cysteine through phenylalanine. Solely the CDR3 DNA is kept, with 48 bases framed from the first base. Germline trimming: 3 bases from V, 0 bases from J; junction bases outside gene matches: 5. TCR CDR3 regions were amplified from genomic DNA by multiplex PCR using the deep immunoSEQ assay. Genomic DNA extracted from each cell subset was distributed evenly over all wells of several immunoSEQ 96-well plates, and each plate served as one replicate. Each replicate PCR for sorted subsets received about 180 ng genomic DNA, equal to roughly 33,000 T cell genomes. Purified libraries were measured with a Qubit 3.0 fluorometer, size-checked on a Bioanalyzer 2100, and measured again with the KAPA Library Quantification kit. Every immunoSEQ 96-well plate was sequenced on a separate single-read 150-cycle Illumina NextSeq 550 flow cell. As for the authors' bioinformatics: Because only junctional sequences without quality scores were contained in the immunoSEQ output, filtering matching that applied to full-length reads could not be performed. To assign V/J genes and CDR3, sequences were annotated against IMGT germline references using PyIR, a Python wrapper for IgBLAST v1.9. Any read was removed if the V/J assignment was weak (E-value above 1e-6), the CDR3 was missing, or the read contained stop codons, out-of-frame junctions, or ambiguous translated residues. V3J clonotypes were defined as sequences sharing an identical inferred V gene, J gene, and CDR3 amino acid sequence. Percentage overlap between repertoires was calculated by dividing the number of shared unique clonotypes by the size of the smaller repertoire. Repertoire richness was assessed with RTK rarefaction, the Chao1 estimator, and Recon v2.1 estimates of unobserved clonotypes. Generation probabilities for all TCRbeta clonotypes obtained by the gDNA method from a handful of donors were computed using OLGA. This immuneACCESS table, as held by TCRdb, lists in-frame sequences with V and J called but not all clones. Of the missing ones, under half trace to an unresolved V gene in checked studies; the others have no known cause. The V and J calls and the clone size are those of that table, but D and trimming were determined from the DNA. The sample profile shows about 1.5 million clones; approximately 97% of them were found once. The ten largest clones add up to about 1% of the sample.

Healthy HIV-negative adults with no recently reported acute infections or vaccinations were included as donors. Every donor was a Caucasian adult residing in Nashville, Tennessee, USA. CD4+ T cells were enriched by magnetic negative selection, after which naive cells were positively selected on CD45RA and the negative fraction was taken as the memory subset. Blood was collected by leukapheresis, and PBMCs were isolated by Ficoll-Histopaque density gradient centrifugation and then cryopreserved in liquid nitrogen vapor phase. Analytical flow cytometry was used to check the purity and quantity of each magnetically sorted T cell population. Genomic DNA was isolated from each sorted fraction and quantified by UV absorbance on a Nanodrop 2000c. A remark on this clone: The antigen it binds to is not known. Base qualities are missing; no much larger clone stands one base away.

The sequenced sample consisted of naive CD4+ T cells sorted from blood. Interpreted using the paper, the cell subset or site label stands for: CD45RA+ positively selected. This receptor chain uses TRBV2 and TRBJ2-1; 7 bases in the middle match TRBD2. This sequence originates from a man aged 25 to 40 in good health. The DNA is TGTGCCAGCAGTGATAGAGGCGGGAGCTCCTACAATGAGCAGTTCTTC. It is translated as CASSDRGGSSYNEQFF.